Listed below are T cell receptor beta chains from one sample, sequenced in a study of shared clonotypes between healthy human individuals. Sequencing was performed with immunoSEQ multiplex PCR; in TCRdb, only in-frame clones are kept and a portion is missing. Here the sample spans roughly 770,000 clones, about 96% being singletons. What was sequenced was naive CD8+ T cells sorted from blood. Receptors were obtained from a man aged 25-45 years in good health. Both conserved end residues are trimmed from each CDR3. Fields, in order: CDR3 protein, CDR3 length, V gene, D gene. A D gene is named only where the DNA matches it firmly.

CDR3: ASSLLAGLDSGIGYT; length: 15; V: TRBV27; D: NA
CDR3: ASSSGEGPWHEQY; length: 13; V: TRBV28; D: NA
CDR3: ASSVEGGEQY; length: 10; V: TRBV9; D: NA
CDR3: SVEMGAGNTIY; length: 11; V: TRBV29-1; D: NA
CDR3: ASSSAGQGKSYEQY; length: 14; V: TRBV5-1; D: TRBD1
CDR3: ASSLGDSYGYT; length: 11; V: TRBV11-2; D: TRBD1
CDR3: ASSFQGHNQPQH; length: 12; V: TRBV27; D: NA
CDR3: ASSQGDYPEDEQY; length: 13; V: TRBV4-1; D: TRBD2
CDR3: AISDPGTGYEQY; length: 12; V: TRBV10-3; D: TRBD1
CDR3: ASSSGTSYSHEQY; length: 13; V: TRBV5-1; D: TRBD2
CDR3: AGESSYEQY; length: 9; V: TRBV30; D: NA
CDR3: ASSLFSGSTDTQY; length: 13; V: TRBV28; D: TRBD2
CDR3: ASTGQGYRELF; length: 11; V: TRBV27; D: TRBD1
CDR3: ASSIGLAGGSEQF; length: 13; V: TRBV19; D: TRBD2
CDR3: ASSPRTNQGADTQY; length: 14; V: TRBV9; D: NA
CDR3: ASSSPAGVPDTQY; length: 13; V: TRBV9; D: TRBD2
CDR3: AIKEQGGEQY; length: 10; V: TRBV10-3; D: TRBD1
CDR3: ASSDGTSGNEQF; length: 12; V: TRBV10-2; D: TRBD2
CDR3: ATSSRGDQPQH; length: 11; V: TRBV15; D: NA
CDR3: ASSFRVMSEERESSSWETQY; length: 20; V: TRBV5-1; D: TRBD2
CDR3: ASSLSYNEQF; length: 10; V: TRBV7-2; D: NA
CDR3: ASSQRAGATLEETQY; length: 15; V: TRBV13; D: NA
CDR3: ASGAYNEQF; length: 9; V: TRBV10-2; D: NA
CDR3: ASSRGGRHSI; length: 10; V: TRBV27; D: NA